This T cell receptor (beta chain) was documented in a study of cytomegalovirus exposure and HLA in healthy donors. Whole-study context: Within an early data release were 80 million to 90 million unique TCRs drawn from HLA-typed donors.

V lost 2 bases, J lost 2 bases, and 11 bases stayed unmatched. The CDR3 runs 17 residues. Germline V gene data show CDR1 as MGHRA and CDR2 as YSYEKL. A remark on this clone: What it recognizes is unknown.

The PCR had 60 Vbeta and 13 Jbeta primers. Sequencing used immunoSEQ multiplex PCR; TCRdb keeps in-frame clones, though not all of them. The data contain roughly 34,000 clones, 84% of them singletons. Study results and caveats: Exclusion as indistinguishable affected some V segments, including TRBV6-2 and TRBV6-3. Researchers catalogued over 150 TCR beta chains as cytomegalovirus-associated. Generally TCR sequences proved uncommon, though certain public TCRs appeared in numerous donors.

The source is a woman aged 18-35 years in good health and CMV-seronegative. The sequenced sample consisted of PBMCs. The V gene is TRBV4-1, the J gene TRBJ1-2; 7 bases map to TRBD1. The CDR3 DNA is TGCGCCAGCAGCCAATTTTGGCCGGGACAGAAGAACTATGGCTACACCTTC. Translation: CASSQFWPGQKNYGYTF.